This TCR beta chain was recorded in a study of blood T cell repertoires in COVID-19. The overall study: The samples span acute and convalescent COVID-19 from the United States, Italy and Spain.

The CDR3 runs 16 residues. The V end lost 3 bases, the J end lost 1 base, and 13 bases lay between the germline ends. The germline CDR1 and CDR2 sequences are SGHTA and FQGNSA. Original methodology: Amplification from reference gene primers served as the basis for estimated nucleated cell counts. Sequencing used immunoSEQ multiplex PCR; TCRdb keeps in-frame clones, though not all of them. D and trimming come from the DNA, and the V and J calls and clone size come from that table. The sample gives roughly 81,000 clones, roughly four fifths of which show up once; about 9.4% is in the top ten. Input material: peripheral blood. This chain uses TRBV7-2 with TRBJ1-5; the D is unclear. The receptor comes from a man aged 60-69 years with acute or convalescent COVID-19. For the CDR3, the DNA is TGTGCCAGCAGCTTTGAGGGCTGGAGCAGCAATCAGCCCCAGCATTTT. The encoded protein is CASSFEGWSSNQPQHF.